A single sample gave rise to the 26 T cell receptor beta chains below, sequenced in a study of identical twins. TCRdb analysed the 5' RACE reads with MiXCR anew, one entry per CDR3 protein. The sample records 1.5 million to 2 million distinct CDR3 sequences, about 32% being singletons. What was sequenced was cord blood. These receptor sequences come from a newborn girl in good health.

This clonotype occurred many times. DNA for the CDR3: TGTGCCAGCAGTTTGATGATGTGGATAGAGTCATATGGCTACACCTTC. This translates into CASSLMMWIESYGYTF. The chain joins TRBV12-3 or TRBV12-4 to TRBJ1-2; D is unclear. Trimming shortened V by 3 bases and J by 5 bases, and 19 bases separated the two germline ends. This CDR3 region has 16 residues.

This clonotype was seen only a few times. CDR3 in amino acids: CASSLSQFWDPLGEQYF. CDR3 coding DNA: TGCGCCAGCAGCTTGTCCCAGTTCTGGGATCCCCTGGGGGAGCAGTACTTC. This chain connects TRBV5-1 to TRBJ2-7; D is ambiguous. CDR3 length: 17 residues. Germline V gives CDR1 SGHRS, CDR2 YFSETQ. The V and J ends lost 1 base and 7 bases respectively, with 24 bases between them.

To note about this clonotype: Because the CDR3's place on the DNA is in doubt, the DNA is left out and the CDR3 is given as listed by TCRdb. The CDR3 region is CSARDSGQGNQPQHF. J is TRBJ1-5 and V is TRBV20-1; whether TRBD1, the table's D call, matches the DNA was not checked. 15 amino acids form the CDR3, both terminal residues included. Germline V gives CDR1 DFQATT, CDR2 SNEGSKA (reference sequence).

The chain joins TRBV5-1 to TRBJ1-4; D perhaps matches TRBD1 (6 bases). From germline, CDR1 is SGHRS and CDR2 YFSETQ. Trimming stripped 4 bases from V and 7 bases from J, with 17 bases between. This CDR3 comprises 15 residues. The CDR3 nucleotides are TGCGCCAGCAGCCCGGGAGCCGGGGGCGGTGAAAAACTGTTTTTT. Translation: CASSPGAGGGEKLFF.

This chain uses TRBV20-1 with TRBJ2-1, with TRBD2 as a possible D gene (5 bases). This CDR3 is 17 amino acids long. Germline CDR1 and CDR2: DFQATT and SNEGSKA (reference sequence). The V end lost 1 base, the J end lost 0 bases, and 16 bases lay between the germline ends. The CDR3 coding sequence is TGCAGTGCTAGAGGGCCGGGTCTAGCCGGCTCCTACAATGAGCAGTTCTTC. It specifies CSARGPGLAGSYNEQFF.

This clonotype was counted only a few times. The CDR3 DNA is TGTGCCAGCAGCTTAGCCCTAGCGGAGTACAATGAGCAGTTCTTC. Its translation: CASSLALAEYNEQFF. The chain recombines TRBV7-9 with TRBJ2-1; 7 nucleotides match TRBD2. V shed 0 bases and J 4 bases; nucleotides not matched to a gene: 3. Germline V gene lookup returns CDR1 SEHNR and CDR2 FQNEAQ (reference sequence). The length of the CDR3 is 15 residues.

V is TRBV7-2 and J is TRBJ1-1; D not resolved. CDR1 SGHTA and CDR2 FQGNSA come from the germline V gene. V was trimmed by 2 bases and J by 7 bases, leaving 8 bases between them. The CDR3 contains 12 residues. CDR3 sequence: CASSLSNLEAFF. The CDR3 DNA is TGTGCCAGCAGCTTATCCAACCTTGAAGCTTTCTTT. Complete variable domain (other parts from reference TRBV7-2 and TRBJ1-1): GAGVSQSPSNKVTEKGKDVELRCDPISGHTALYWYRQSLGQGLEFLIYFQGNSAPDKSGLPSDRFSAERTGGSVSTLTIQRTQQEDSAVYLCASSLSNLEAFFGQGTRLTVV.

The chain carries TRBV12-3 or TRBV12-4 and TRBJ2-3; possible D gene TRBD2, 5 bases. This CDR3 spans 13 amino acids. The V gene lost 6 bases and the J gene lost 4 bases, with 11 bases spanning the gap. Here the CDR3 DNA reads TGTGCCAGCAGGCGACTGGGAGCAGATACGCAGTATTTT. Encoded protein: CASRRLGADTQYF.

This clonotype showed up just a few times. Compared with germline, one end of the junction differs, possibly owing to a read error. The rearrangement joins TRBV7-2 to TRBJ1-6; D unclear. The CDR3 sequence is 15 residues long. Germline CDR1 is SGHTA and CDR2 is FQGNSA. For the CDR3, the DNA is TGTGCCAGCAGCGTAGCGGGGTCCTATAATTCACCCCTCCACTTT. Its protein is CASSVAGSYNSPLHF.

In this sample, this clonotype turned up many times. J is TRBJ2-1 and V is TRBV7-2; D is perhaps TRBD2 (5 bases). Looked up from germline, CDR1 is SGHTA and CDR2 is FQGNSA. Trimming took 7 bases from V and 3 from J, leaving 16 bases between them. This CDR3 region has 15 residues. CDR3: CASIPRTRFYNEQFF. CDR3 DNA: TGTGCCAGCATCCCTCGTACTAGATTCTACAATGAGCAGTTCTTC.

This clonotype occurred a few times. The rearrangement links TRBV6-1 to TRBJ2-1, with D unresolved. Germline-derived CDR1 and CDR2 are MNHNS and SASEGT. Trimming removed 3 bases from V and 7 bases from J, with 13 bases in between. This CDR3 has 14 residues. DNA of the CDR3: TGTGCCAGCAGTGAGGCCAGGAGAAGAAATGAGCAGTTCTTC. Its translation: CASSEARRRNEQFF.

CDR3 in amino acids: CASSRVLARGTDTQYF. The CDR3 DNA follows: TGCGCCAGCAGCCGCGTACTAGCGAGGGGTACAGATACGCAGTATTTT. The V call is TRBV4-1, the J call TRBJ2-3; 7 bases line up with TRBD2. V was clipped by 4 bases and J by 3 bases; unmatched bases: 10. This CDR3 has 16 residues. CDR1 and CDR2 (germline): MGHRA, YSYEKL.

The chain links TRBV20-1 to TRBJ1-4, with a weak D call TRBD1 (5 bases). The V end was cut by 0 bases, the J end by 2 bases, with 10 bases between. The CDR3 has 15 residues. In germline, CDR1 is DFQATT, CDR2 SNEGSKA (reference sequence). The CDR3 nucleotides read TGCAGTGCTAGAGATCCCCGGGGGACTAATGAAAAACTGTTTTTT. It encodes CSARDPRGTNEKLFF.

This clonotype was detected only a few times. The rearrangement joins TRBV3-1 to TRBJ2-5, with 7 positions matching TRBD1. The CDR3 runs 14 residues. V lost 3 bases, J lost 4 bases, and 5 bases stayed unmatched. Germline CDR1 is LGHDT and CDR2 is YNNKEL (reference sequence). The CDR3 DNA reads TGTGCCAGCAGCCAGAGGTACAGGGGAGAGACCCAGTACTTC. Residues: CASSQRYRGETQYF.

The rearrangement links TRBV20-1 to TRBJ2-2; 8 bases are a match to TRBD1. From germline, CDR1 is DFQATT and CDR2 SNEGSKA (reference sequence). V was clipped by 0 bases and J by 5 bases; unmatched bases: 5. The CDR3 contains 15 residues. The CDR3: CSARDPRTGTGELFF. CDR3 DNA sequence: TGCAGTGCTAGAGATCCCCGGACAGGGACCGGGGAGCTGTTTTTT.

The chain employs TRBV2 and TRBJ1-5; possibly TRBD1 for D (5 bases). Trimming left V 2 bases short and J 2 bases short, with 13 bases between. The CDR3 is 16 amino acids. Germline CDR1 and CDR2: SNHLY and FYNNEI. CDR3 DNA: TGTGCCAGCAGTGAAAGTAGGGGAGTTGGCAATCAGCCCCAGCATTTT. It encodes CASSESRGVGNQPQHF.

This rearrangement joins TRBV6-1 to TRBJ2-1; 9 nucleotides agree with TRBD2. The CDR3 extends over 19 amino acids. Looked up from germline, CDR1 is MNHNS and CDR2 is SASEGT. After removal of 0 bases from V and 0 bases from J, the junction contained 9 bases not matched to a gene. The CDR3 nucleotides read TGTGCCAGCAGTGAAGCGGGACAACCTAGCGGGGCCTCCTACAATGAGCAGTTCTTC. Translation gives CASSEAGQPSGASYNEQFF.

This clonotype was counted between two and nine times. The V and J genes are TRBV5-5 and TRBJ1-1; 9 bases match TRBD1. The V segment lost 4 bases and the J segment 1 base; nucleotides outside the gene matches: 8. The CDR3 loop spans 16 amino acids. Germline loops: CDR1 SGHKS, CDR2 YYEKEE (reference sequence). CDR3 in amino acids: CASSPRTGVGNTEAFF. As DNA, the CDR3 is TGTGCCAGCAGCCCCCGGACAGGGGTAGGGAACACTGAAGCTTTCTTT.

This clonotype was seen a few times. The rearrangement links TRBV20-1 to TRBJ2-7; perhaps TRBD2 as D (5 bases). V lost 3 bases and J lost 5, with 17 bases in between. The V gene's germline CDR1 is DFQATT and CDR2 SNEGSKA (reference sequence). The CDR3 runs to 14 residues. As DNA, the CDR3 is TGCAGTGCTAGTTGGTCTAGCCTTTTGGACGAGCAGTACTTC. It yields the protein CSASWSSLLDEQYF.

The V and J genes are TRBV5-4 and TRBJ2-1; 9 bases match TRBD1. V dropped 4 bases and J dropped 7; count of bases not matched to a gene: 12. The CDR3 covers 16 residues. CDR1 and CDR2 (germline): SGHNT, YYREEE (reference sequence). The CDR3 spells CASSAVLDRGQNEQFF. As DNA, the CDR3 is TGTGCCAGCAGCGCGGTTTTGGACAGGGGCCAAAATGAGCAGTTCTTC.

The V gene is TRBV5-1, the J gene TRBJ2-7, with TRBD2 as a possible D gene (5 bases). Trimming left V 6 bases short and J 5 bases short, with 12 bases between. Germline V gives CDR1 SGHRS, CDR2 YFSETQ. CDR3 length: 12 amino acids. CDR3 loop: CASTTGYDEQYF. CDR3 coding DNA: TGCGCCAGCACCACGGGATACGACGAGCAGTACTTC.

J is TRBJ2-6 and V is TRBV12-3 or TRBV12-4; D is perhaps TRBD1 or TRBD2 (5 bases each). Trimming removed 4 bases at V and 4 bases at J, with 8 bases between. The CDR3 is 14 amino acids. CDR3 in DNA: TGTGCCAGCAGTTGGGGGAACGGGGCCAACGTCCTGACTTTC. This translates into CASSWGNGANVLTF.

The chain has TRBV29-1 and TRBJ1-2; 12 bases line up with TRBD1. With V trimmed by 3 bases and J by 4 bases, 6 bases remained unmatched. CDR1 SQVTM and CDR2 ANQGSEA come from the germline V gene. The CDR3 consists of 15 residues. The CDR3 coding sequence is TGCAGCGTTGACAACCCGGGACAGGGGGCCTATGGCTACACCTTC. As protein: CSVDNPGQGAYGYTF.

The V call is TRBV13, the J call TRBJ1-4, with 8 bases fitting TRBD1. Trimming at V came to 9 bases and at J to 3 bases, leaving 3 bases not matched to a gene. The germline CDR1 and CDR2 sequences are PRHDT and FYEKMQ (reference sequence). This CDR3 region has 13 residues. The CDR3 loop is CARVDRANEKLFF. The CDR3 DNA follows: TGTGCCAGGGTGGACAGGGCTAATGAAAAACTGTTTTTT.

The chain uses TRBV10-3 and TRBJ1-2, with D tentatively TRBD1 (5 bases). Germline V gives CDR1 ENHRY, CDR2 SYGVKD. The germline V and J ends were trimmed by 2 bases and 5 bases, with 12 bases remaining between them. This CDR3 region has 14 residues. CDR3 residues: CAISEARGSYGYTF. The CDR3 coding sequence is TGTGCCATCAGTGAGGCGAGGGGAAGTTATGGCTACACCTTC.

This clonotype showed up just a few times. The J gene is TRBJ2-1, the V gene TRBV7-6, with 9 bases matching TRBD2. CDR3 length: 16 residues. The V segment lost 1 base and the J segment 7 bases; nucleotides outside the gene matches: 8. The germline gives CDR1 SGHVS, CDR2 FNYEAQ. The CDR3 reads CASSLGWRGGRNEQFF. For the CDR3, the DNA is TGTGCCAGCAGCTTAGGGTGGCGGGGGGGTAGGAATGAGCAGTTCTTC.